This T cell receptor (beta chain) emerged from a study of T cells expressing NK-cell markers. For the study at large: From sorted CD3+CD56+NKG2C+, CD3+CD56+NKG2C- and CD3+CD56-NKG2C+ T cells came the TCR beta repertoires.

The CDR3 runs to 14 residues. Germline values: CDR1 SGHRS, CDR2 YFSETQ. On this clonotype itself: As yet, its antigen is unknown.

Regarding the study as a whole: Dominant NKG2C+ clonotypes accounted for roughly 1.0-8% of CD8+ T cells in several donors. Similarly, these clonotypes led the CD3+CD56-NKG2C+ fraction as well in several donors.

TCRdb re-called the 5' RACE reads; every CDR3 protein appears as one record, without DNA. The listing contains approximately 420,000 distinct CDR3 sequences. The receptor was isolated from a woman aged 45-60 years in good health. Material for sequencing was blood T cells: a sorted CD56 or NKG2C T cell subset, CD4+ or CD8+ T cells, or bulk PBMC T cells (not recorded which). The chain joins TRBV5-1 to TRBJ2-1; the D call of TRBD2 rests on TCRdb alone, since no DNA is present to check it. The CDR3 protein is CASSLLSGSYEQFF.